The 21 T cell receptor beta chains given below trace back to one sample, sequenced in a study of OX40 agonist ivuxolimab in advanced cancers. The repertoire was sequenced with immunoSEQ multiplex PCR; TCRdb's copy has only in-frame clones and lacks some. This table has 45,000 or so clones, around four fifths appearing once. This sample comprised CD4+ or CD8+ T cells sorted from blood, obtained in a trial of the OX40 agonist ivuxolimab. These receptors all come from an adult with an advanced solid tumor such as melanoma, head and neck, liver or kidney cancer.

This chain links TRBV9 with TRBJ2-3, with 10 nucleotides matching TRBD2. V shed 1 base and J 4 bases; nucleotides not matched to a gene: 12. Germline assignment: CDR1 SGDLS and CDR2 YYNGEE. The CDR3 has 18 residues. The CDR3 loop reads CASSVRASGGRASDTQYF. The CDR3 coding sequence is TGTGCCAGCAGCGTACGGGCTAGCGGGGGCCGTGCCTCAGATACGCAGTATTTT.

V usage is TRBV9 and J usage is TRBJ2-2; tentatively, D is TRBD1 (6 bases). The CDR3 has 15 amino acids. Germline CDR1 SGDLS, CDR2 YYNGEE. The V end was cut by 3 bases, the J end by 1 base, with 10 bases between. The CDR3 region is CASSARQVNTGELFF. The CDR3 region has the DNA TGTGCCAGCAGCGCAAGACAGGTGAACACCGGGGAGCTGTTTTTT. Full variable domain (outside the CDR3, taken from reference TRBV9 and TRBJ2-2): DSGVTQTPKHLITATGQRVTLRCSPRSGDLSVYWYQQSLDQGLQFLIQYYNGEERAKGNILERFSAQQFPDLHSELNLSSLELGDSALYFCASSARQVNTGELFFGEGSRLTVL.

The chain uses TRBV11-3 and TRBJ2-5; D is perhaps TRBD1 or TRBD2 (6 bases each). Germline V gives CDR1 SGHNT, CDR2 YENEEA. V lost 5 bases and J 9 bases, leaving 16 bases between the germline ends. The CDR3 is made up of 13 amino acids. CDR3 loop: CASSPPGALAQYF. The CDR3 nucleotides are TGTGCCAGCAGCCCCCCGGGGGCGCTGGCCCAGTACTTC.

The chain uses TRBV5-4 and TRBJ2-3; 13 nucleotides match TRBD2. Per germline, CDR1 SGHNT and CDR2 YYREEE (reference sequence). With V trimmed by 0 bases and J by 1 base, 2 bases remained unmatched. This CDR3 has 17 residues. The CDR3 DNA reads as TGTGCCAGCAGCTTGGTAGGGACTAGCGGGGGCACAGATACGCAGTATTTT. Its translation is CASSLVGTSGGTDTQYF.

The chain couples TRBV5-6 to TRBJ1-5; D gene unclear. The CDR3 runs 15 residues. Trimming removed 4 bases from V and 2 bases from J, with 13 bases in between. Germline V CDR1 and CDR2: SGHDT, YYEEEE. CDR3: CASSHAGPGNQPQHF. CDR3 DNA sequence: TGTGCCAGCAGCCACGCCGGGCCGGGCAATCAGCCCCAGCATTTT.

This sequence joins TRBV9 and TRBJ2-1; D gene ambiguous. This CDR3 has 17 residues. V was shortened by 3 bases and J by 2 bases, with 18 bases between the two germline ends. The germline CDR1 and CDR2 sequences are SGDLS and YYNGEE. The CDR3 is CASSATTPGPTYNEQFF. CDR3 DNA: TGTGCCAGCAGCGCGACGACCCCGGGCCCGACCTACAATGAGCAGTTCTTC.

This clone has a handful of counts. This chain uses TRBV2 with TRBJ1-1; maybe TRBD1 (6 bases). With 1 base removed from V and 10 bases from J, the gap between germline ends came to 13 bases. The CDR3 consists of 13 residues. Germline CDR1 reads SNHLY; CDR2 reads FYNNEI. CDR3: CASSEVTGQGAFF. CDR3 DNA: TGTGCCAGCAGTGAAGTAACAGGGCAAGGAGCTTTCTTT.

The chain recombines TRBV7-8 with TRBJ2-3, with 9 bases identical to TRBD2. J was trimmed by 2 bases and V by 2 bases; bases with no gene match: 5. Germline V lookup: CDR1 SGHVS, CDR2 FQNEAQ. This CDR3 comprises 16 residues. The CDR3 DNA follows: TGTGCCAGCAGCTTAAGGACTAGCGAAACCACAGATACGCAGTATTTT. This codes for CASSLRTSETTDTQYF.

In its sample, this clone was seen once. The chain uses TRBV28 and TRBJ1-2, with 8 bases lining up with TRBD1. This CDR3 region has 12 residues. Trimming cost V 10 bases and J 8 bases; bases outside gene matches: 9. Germline assignment: CDR1 MDHEN and CDR2 SYDVKM. In DNA form, the CDR3 reads TGTGCCACCGGGACAGGACCTCTCGGCTACACCTTC. Its translation is CATGTGPLGYTF.

The rearrangement joins TRBV29-1 to TRBJ2-7; no definite D call. CDR3 length: 13 amino acids. Germline CDR1 and CDR2: SQVTM and ANQGSEA. Trimming stripped 6 bases from V and 6 bases from J, with 18 bases between. The CDR3 coding sequence is TGCAGCGTAGTCGACGGTTCTGATTCCGAGCAGTACTTC. The encoded protein is CSVVDGSDSEQYF.

The chain has TRBV2 and TRBJ1-1, with D hard to call. V dropped 2 bases and J dropped 6 bases, with 22 bases sitting between them. CDR1 and CDR2 (germline): SNHLY, FYNNEI. The CDR3 spans 17 residues. The CDR3 region is CASSELDGGPGVSEAFF. CDR3 bases: TGTGCCAGCAGTGAATTAGACGGTGGACCCGGTGTTTCTGAAGCTTTCTTT.

The CDR3 region is CASSPGRNEKLFF. The CDR3 nucleotides are TGTGCCAGCAGCCCCGGCAGGAATGAAAAACTGTTTTTT. The chain employs TRBV5-6 and TRBJ1-4, with D uncertain. Trimming left V 4 bases short and J 5 bases short, with 9 bases between. CDR3 size: 13 residues. The germline V gene encodes CDR1 SGHDT and CDR2 YYEEEE.

The chain links TRBV7-2 to TRBJ2-7, with 7 bases that match TRBD2. This CDR3 has 14 amino acids. The V segment lost 5 bases and the J segment 3 bases; nucleotides outside the gene matches: 7. Germline CDR1 reads SGHTA; CDR2 reads FQGNSA. The CDR3 protein is CASSPWGRDYEQYF. The CDR3 DNA is TGTGCCAGCAGCCCTTGGGGGAGGGACTACGAGCAGTACTTC. The full variable domain, its missing parts supplied by reference TRBV7-2 and TRBJ2-7, is GAGVSQSPSNKVTEKGKDVELRCDPISGHTALYWYRQSLGQGLEFLIYFQGNSAPDKSGLPSDRFSAERTGGSVSTLTIQRTQQEDSAVYLCASSPWGRDYEQYFGPGTRLTVT.

The V and J genes are TRBV2 and TRBJ1-5; D gene unclear. The CDR3 loop spans 13 amino acids. V shed 7 bases and J shed 0 bases, with 7 bases lying between them. Germline assignment: CDR1 SNHLY and CDR2 FYNNEI. The CDR3 region is CASKNYSNQPQHF. The DNA for the CDR3 is TGTGCCAGCAAGAATTATAGCAATCAGCCCCAGCATTTT.

This rearrangement joins TRBV7-9 to TRBJ2-3; 11 bases agree with TRBD1. V was pared by 5 bases and J by 4 bases, with 5 bases of the junction left unmatched. This CDR3 contains 15 residues. In germline, CDR1 is SEHNR, CDR2 FQNEAQ (reference sequence). CDR3 in amino acids: CASSPWDRGADTQYF. The CDR3 bases are TGTGCCAGCAGCCCCTGGGACAGGGGGGCAGATACGCAGTATTTT.

V is TRBV5-4 and J is TRBJ1-6, with 10 bases aligning to TRBD1. V lost 4 bases to trimming and J lost 8 bases; unmatched junction nucleotides: 9. From germline, CDR1 is SGHNT and CDR2 YYREEE (reference sequence). CDR3 length: 16 amino acids. In DNA form, the CDR3 reads TGTGCCAGCAGCAGGGGCGGGACAGGGGTTCATTCACCCCTCCACTTT. Translated, it gives CASSRGGTGVHSPLHF. Full variable domain (outside the CDR3, taken from reference TRBV5-4 and TRBJ1-6): ETGVTQSPTHLIKTRGQQVTLRCSSQSGHNTVSWYQQALGQGPQFIFQYYREEENGRGNFPPRFSGLQFPNYSSELNVNALELDDSALYLCASSRGGTGVHSPLHFGNGTRLTVT.

This clone has a single count. The chain is built from TRBV15 and TRBJ1-5; no clear D. V lost 5 bases and J 5 bases, leaving 10 bases between the germline ends. CDR1 and CDR2 from the germline V gene are LNHNV and YYDKDF (reference sequence). The CDR3 runs to 13 residues. This chain's CDR3 is CATSPFGDQPQHF. DNA of the CDR3: TGTGCCACCAGCCCCTTCGGGGATCAGCCCCAGCATTTT.

The CDR3 DNA is TGTGCCAGTAGTATGGCCGGGACAGGGATTCTGAACGAGCAGTACTTC. Translating gives CASSMAGTGILNEQYF. The rearrangement joins TRBV19 to TRBJ2-7; 9 nucleotides line up with TRBD1. Germline V gene data show CDR1 as LNHDA and CDR2 as SQIVND (reference sequence). The trim removed 3 bases at V and 5 bases at J, leaving 11 bases unmatched. The CDR3 loop spans 16 amino acids.

The chain joins TRBV30 to TRBJ1-1; D not certain. The CDR3 is 13 amino acids. Germline V CDR1 and CDR2: GTSNPN, SVGIG (reference sequence). The germline V and J ends were trimmed by 2 bases and 1 base, with 8 bases remaining between them. In DNA form, the CDR3 reads TGTGCCTGGAGTCAACGGGCGAACACTGAAGCTTTCTTT. Translated, it gives CAWSQRANTEAFF.

The genes are TRBV6-1 and TRBJ2-2; D ambiguous. The V and J ends lost 8 bases and 4 bases respectively, with 11 bases between them. CDR1 is MNHNS and CDR2 is SASEGT in the germline V gene. The CDR3 sequence is 13 residues long. The CDR3 region is CASLLSSTGELFF. For the CDR3, the DNA is TGTGCCAGCCTCCTCTCGAGCACCGGGGAGCTGTTTTTT.

This clone was seen a few times. This chain uses TRBV6-5 with TRBJ2-3; D is ambiguous. The germline V gene has CDR1 MNHEY and CDR2 SVGAGI. The CDR3 is 13 residues long. V gave up 7 bases and J gave up 8 bases, with 16 bases separating them. The DNA of the CDR3 is TGTGCCAGCAACCAGTACCGCGACGGTACGCAGTATTTT. Protein sequence: CASNQYRDGTQYF.